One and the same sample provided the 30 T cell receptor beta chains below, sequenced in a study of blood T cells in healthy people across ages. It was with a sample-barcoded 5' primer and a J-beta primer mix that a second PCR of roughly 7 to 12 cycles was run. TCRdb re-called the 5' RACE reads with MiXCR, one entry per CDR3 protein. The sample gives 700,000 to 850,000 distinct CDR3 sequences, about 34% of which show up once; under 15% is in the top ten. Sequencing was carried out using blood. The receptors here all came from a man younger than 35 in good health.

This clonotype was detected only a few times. The CDR3 DNA is TGTGCCAGCAGCTTAGGCCGTTCAAAGGGACAGGCGGAGGGCTACACCTTC. It translates to CASSLGRSKGQAEGYTF. The V gene is TRBV13, the J gene TRBJ1-2; 8 bases agree with TRBD1. Per the germline V gene, CDR1 is PRHDT and CDR2 is FYEKMQ (reference sequence). With 0 bases clipped from V and 8 bases from J, the junction kept 14 bases outside the gene matches. The CDR3 covers 17 residues.

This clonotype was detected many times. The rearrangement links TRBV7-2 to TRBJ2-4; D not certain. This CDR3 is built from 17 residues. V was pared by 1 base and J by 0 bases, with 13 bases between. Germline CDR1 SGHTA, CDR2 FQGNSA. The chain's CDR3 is CASSLEYSRLAKNIQYF. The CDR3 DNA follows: TGTGCCAGCAGCTTAGAGTACAGCCGCCTAGCCAAAAACATTCAGTACTTC.

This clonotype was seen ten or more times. CDR3: CASSSPREGYEQYF. The CDR3 region has the DNA TGTGCCAGCAGCTCCCCCAGGGAAGGATACGAGCAGTACTTC. The chain couples TRBV5-6 to TRBJ2-7; tentatively, D is TRBD1 (5 bases). The CDR3 is made up of 14 amino acids. V gave up 3 bases and J gave up 4 bases, with 14 bases separating them. Germline CDR1 is SGHDT and CDR2 is YYEEEE.

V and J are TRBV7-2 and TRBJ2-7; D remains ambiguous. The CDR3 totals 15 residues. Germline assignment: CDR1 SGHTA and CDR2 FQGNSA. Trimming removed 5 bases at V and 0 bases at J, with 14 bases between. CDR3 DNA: TGTGCCAGCAGCCTATCAGGAGTAAACTCCTACGAGCAGTACTTC. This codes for CASSLSGVNSYEQYF.

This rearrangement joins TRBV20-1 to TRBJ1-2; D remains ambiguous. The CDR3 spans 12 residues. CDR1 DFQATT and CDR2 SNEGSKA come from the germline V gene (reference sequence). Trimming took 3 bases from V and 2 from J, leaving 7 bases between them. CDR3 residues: CSARPENYGYTF. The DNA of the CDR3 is TGCAGTGCTAGGCCCGAGAACTATGGCTACACCTTC.

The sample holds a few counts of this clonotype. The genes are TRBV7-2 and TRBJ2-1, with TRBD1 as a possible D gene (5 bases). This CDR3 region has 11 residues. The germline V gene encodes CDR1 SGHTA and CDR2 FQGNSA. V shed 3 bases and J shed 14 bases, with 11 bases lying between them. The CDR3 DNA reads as TGTGCCAGCAGCTTTCAGACAGAGGAGTTCTTC. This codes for CASSFQTEEFF.

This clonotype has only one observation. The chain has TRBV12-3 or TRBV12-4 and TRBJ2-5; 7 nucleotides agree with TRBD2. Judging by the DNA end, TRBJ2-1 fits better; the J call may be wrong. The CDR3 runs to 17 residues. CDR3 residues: CASSFKTSHASQETQFF. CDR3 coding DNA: TGTGCCAGCAGTTTCAAGACTAGCCACGCTTCCCAAGAGACCCAGTTCTTC.

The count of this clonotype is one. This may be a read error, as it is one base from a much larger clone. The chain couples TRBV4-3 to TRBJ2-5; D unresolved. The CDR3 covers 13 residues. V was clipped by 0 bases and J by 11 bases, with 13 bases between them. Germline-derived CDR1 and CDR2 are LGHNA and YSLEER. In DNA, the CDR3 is TGCGCCAGCAGCCAAGATCGGACGGGTTATCAGTACTTC. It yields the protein CASSQDRTGYQYF.

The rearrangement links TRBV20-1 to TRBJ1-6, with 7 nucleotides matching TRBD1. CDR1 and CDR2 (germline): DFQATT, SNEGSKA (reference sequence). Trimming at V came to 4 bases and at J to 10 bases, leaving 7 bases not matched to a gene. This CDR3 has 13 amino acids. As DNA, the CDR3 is TGCAGTGCTATCCAGGGGGGTCGATCACCCCTCCACTTT. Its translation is CSAIQGGRSPLHF.

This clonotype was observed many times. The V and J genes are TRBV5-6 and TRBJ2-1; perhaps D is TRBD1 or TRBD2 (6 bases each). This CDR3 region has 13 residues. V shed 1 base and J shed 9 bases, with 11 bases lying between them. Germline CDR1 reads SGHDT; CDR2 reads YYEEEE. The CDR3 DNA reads TGTGCCAGCAGCTTGCCGGGGGCGGGTGAGCAGTTCTTC. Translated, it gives CASSLPGAGEQFF.

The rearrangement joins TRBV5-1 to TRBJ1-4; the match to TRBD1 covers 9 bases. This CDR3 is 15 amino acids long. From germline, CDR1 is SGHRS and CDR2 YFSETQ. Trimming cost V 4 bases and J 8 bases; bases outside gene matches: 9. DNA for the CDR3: TGCGCCAGCAGCCTTGGTCGGACAGGGGAGGAAAAACTGTTTTTT. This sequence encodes CASSLGRTGEEKLFF.

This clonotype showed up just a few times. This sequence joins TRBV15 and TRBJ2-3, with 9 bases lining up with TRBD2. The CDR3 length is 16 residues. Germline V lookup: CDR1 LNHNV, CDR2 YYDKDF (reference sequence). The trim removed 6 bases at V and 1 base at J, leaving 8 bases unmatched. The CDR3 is CATRNLAGVRTDTQYF. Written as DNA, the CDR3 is TGTGCCACCAGAAATTTAGCGGGGGTCCGCACAGATACGCAGTATTTT.

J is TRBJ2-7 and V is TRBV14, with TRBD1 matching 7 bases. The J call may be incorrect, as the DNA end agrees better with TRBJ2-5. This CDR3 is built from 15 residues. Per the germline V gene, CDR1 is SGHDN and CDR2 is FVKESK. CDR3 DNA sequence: TGTGCCAGCAGCCAAGGAACGCGTACAGGGGTGACCCAGTACTTC. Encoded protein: CASSQGTRTGVTQYF.

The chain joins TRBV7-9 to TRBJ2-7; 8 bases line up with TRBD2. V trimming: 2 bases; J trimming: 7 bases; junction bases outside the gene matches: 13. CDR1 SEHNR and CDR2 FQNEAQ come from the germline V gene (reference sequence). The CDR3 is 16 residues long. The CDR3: CASSLRRGGTYNEQYF. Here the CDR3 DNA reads TGTGCCAGCAGCTTACGTCGCGGGGGGACCTACAATGAGCAGTACTTC.

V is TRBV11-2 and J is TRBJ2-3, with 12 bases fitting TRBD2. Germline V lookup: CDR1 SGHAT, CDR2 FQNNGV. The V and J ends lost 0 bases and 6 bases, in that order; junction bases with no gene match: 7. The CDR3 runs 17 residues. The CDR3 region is CASSLERLAGATDTQYF. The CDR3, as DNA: TGTGCCAGCAGCTTAGAGAGACTAGCGGGGGCCACGGATACGCAGTATTTT.

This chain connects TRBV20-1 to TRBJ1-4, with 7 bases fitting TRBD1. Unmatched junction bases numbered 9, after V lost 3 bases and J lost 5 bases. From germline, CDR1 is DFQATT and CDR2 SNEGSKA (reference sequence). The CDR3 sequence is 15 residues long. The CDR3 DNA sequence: TGCAGTGCTAGTAATGACAGGGAACAAAATGAAAAACTGTTTTTT. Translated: CSASNDREQNEKLFF.

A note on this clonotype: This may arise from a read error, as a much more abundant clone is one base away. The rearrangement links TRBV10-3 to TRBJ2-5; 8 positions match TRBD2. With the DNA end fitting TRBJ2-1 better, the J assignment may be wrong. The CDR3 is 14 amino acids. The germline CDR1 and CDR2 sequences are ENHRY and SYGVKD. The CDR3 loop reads CAITAGGEKETQFF. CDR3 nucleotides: TGTGCCATCACGGCGGGGGGCGAGAAAGAGACCCAGTTCTTC.

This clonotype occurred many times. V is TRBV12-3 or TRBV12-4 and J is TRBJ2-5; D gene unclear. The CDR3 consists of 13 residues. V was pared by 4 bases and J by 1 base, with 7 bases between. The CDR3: CASSWAGQETQYF. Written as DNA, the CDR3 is TGTGCCAGCAGTTGGGCAGGCCAAGAGACCCAGTACTTC.

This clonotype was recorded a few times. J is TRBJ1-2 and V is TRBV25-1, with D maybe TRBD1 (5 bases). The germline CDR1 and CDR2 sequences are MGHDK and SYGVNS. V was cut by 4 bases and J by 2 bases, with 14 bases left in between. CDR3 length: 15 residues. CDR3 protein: CASSGPGWGNYGYTF. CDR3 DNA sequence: TGTGCCAGCAGTGGTCCAGGATGGGGGAACTATGGCTACACCTTC.

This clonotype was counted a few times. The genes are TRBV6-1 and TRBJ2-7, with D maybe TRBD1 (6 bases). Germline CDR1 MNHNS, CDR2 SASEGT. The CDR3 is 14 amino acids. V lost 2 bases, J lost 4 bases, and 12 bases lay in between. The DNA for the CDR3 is TGTGCCAGCAGTGAACTGGGACATGGGTACGAGCAGTACTTC. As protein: CASSELGHGYEQYF.

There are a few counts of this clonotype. The CDR3, as DNA: TGTGCCAGCAGTTCCTCCACAGGGGGCTCCCCAGCTAACTATGGCTACACCTTC. Protein product: CASSSSTGGSPANYGYTF. This sequence joins TRBV12-3 or TRBV12-4 and TRBJ1-2; TRBD1 matches at 9 bases. CDR3 length: 18 amino acids. J was trimmed by 0 bases and V by 4 bases; bases with no gene match: 12.

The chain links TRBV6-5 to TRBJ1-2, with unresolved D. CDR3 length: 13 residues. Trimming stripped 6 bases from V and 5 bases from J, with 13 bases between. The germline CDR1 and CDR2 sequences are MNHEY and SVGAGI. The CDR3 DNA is TGTGCCAGCAGACCAGAGTCCCGATATGGCTACACCTTC. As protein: CASRPESRYGYTF.

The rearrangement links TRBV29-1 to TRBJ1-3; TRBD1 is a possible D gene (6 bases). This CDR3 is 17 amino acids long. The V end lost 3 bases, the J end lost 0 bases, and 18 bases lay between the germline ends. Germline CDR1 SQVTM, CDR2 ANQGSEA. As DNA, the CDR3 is TGCAGCGTTGACGGGGGAAACAGGGAGCACTCTGGAAACACCATATATTTT. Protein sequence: CSVDGGNREHSGNTIYF.

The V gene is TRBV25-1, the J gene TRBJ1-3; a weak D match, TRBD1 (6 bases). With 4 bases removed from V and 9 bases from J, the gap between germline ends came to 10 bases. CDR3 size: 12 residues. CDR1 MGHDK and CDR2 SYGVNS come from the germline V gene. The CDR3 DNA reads TGTGCCAGCAGTGCAGGGGTTGGCACCATATATTTT. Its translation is CASSAGVGTIYF.

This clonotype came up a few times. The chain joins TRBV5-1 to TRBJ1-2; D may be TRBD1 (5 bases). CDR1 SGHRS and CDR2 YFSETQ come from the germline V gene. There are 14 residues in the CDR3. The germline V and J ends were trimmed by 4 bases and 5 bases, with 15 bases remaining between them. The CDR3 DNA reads TGCGCCAGCAGCCTATCAAACGGGGGGTATGGCTACACCTTC. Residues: CASSLSNGGYGYTF.

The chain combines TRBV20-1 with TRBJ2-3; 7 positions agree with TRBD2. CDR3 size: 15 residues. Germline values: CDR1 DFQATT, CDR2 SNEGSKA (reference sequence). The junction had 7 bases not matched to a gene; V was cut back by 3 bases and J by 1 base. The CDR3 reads CSARNASGGTDTQYF. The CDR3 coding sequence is TGCAGTGCTAGGAACGCCAGCGGGGGCACAGATACGCAGTATTTT.

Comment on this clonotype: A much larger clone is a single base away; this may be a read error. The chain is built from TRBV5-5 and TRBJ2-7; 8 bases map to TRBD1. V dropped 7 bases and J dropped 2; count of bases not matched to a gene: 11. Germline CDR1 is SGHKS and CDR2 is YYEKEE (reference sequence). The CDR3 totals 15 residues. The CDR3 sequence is CASGLQPGQAYEQYF. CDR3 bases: TGTGCCAGCGGCCTACAACCGGGACAGGCCTACGAGCAGTACTTC.

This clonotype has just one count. CDR3 sequence: CSAPRRGDTEAFF. In nucleotides, the CDR3 is TGCAGTGCCCCCAGGCGAGGGGACACTGAAGCTTTCTTT. The V call is TRBV20-1, the J call TRBJ1-1, with D tentatively TRBD1 (5 bases). This CDR3 is 13 amino acids long. Germline lookup yields CDR1 DFQATT and CDR2 SNEGSKA (reference sequence). The V end was cut by 6 bases, the J end by 3 bases, with 14 bases between.

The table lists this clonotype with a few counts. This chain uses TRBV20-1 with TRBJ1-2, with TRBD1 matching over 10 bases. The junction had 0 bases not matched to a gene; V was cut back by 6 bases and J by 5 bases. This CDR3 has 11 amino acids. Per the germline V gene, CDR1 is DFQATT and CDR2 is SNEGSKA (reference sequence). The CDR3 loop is CSADRGYGYTF. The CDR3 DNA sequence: TGCAGTGCGGACAGGGGGTATGGCTACACCTTC.

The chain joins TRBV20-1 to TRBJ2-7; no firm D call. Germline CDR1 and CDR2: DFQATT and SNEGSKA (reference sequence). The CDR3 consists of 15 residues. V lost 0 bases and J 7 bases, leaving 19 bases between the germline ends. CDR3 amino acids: CSAREENLTPNEQYF. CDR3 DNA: TGCAGTGCTAGAGAGGAAAACCTCACGCCCAATGAGCAGTACTTC.